The following is a T cell receptor beta chain sequence with its context. The table came from immunoSEQ multiplex PCR; TCRdb's copy has only in-frame clones and leaves some out. The sample records 9,000 to 10,000 clones, approximately 75% being singletons. These data are taken from a study of immune evolution from preneoplasia to lung adenocarcinoma. This CDR3 is built from 16 residues. The J segment lost 12 bases and the V segment lost 1 base, leaving 10 bases of the junction unmatched. In germline, CDR1 is MGHDK, CDR2 SYGVNS. The sequenced sample consisted of FFPE lung adenocarcinoma in situ tissue. The sequence derives from an elderly person with lung adenocarcinoma. The V call is TRBV25-1, the J call TRBJ2-1; the match to TRBD2 covers 12 bases. CDR3 bases: TGTGCCAGCAGTGAATGGACTAGCGGGGCAGGTATGAGGCAGTTCTTC. This sequence encodes CASSEWTSGAGMRQFF.